This T cell receptor (beta chain) was documented in a study of regulatory T cells in long-lasting Graves disease. Study-level background: Prior antithyroid drug treatment in newly diagnosed Graves' patients lasted under 3 months.

Regarding time point: newly diagnosed GD, antithyroid drugs for less than 3 months. Preparation of the TCR library used RNA extracted from PBMCs. A volume of roughly 8.4 milliliters of peripheral blood was collected in EDTA tubes. Study-wide findings and caveats: Newly diagnosed Graves' patients had higher TCR diversity than persistent ones.

CDR3-region Arm-PCR and iRepertoire HTBI primers produced the TCR beta libraries. TCRdb re-derived calls from the multiplex PCR reads in MiXCR, one entry per CDR3 protein. This sample yields hundreds of thousands of distinct CDR3 sequences, of which roughly a sixth are seen a single time; roughly 27% belongs to the top ten. About this clonotype: Antigen specificity is unknown. Germline and junction disagree at one end, which may indicate a read error.

A further study also used this sample, focusing on T cells in Graves' hyperthyroidism and ophthalmopathy. That report adds: Ophthalmopathy, which appeared later, was predicted by the model a median about 6 months before onset.

The material was peripheral blood mononuclear cells (PBMCs), obtained at new diagnosis, from a patient treated with antithyroid drugs. This sequence originates from a man aged 40-55 years with Graves disease.

CDR3 DNA sequence: TGTGCCTGCAGTGAACCAGGGGAGAGCAATGAGCAGTTCTTC. This sequence encodes CACSEPGESNEQFF. The chain uses TRBV6-1 and TRBJ2-1, with D possibly TRBD1 on 6 matching bases. CDR1 MNHNS and CDR2 SASEGT come from the germline V gene. The length of the CDR3 is 14 residues.